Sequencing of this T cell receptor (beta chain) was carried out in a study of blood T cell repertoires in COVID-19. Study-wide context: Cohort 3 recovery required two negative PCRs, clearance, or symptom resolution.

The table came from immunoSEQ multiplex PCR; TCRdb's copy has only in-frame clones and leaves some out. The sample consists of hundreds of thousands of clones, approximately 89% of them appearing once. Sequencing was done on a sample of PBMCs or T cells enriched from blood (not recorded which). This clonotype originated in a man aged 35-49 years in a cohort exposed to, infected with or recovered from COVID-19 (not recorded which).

CDR3 bases: TGTGCCAGCAGTGAACAGGGACTAGCGGGAGTGTACGAGCAGTACTTC. Its translation: CASSEQGLAGVYEQYF. The rearrangement uses TRBV25-1 and TRBJ2-7; 14 nucleotides match TRBD2. The V segment lost 2 bases and the J segment 4 bases; nucleotides outside the gene matches: 4. This CDR3 is built from 16 residues. Per the germline V gene, CDR1 is MGHDK and CDR2 is SYGVNS.